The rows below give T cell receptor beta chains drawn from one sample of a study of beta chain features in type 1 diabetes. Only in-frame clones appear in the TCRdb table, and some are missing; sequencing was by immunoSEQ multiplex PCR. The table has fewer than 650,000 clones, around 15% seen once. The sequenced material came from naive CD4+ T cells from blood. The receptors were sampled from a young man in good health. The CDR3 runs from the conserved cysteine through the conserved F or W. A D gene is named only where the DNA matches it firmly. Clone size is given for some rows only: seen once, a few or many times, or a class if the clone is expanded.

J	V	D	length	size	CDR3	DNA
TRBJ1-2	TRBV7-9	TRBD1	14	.	CASSLGQGQVGYTF	TGTGCCAGCAGCTTGGGACAGGGTCAGGTTGGGTACACCTTC
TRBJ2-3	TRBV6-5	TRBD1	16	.	CASSYSIRGWADTQYF	TGTGCCAGCAGTTACTCGATCAGGGGGTGGGCAGATACGCAGTATTTT
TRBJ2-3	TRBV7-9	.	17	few	CASSFARVIGSTDTQYF	TGTGCCAGCAGCTTCGCCCGGGTTATTGGAAGCACAGATACGCAGTATTTT
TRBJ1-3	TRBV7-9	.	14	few	CASSRDVLTGTIYF	TGTGCCAGCAGCCGGGACGTCCTCACGGGCACCATATATTTT
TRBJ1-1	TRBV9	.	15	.	CASSVLGAGNTEAFF	TGTGCCAGCAGCGTTTTGGGGGCTGGGAACACTGAAGCTTTCTTT
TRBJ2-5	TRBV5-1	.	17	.	CASSILKGRLAGETQYF	TGCGCCAGCAGTATTTTAAAGGGGCGGCTAGCCGGGGAGACCCAGTACTTC
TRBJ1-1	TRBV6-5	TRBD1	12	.	CASSYTRGPAFF	TGTGCCAGCAGTTACACGAGGGGGCCAGCTTTCTTT
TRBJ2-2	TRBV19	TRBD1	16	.	CASSGPGTGQPGELFF	TGTGCCAGTAGTGGGCCCGGGACAGGGCAACCCGGGGAGCTGTTTTTT
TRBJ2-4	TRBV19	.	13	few	CASRGRVINIQYF	TGTGCCAGTAGGGGCAGGGTAATAAACATTCAGTACTTC
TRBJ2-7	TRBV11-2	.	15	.	CASSLWGSQSYEQYF	TGTGCCAGCAGCTTATGGGGGTCACAATCCTACGAGCAGTACTTC
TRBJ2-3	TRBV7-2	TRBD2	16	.	CASSLGGTSGTDTQYF	TGTGCCAGCAGCTTAGGGGGGACTAGCGGCACAGATACGCAGTATTTT
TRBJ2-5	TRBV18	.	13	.	CASSPPTMETQYF	TGTGCCAGCTCACCACCGACAATGGAGACCCAGTACTTC
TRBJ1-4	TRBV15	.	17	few	CATSRDLTGSTNEKLFF	TGTGCCACCAGCAGAGATCTGACGGGTTCAACTAATGAAAAACTGTTTTTT
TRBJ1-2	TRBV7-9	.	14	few	CASSFTGANYGYTF	TGTGCCAGCAGCTTTACCGGGGCCAACTATGGCTACACCTTC
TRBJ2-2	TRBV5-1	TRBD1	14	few	CASSPDRRAGELFF	TGCGCCAGCAGCCCGGACAGGCGGGCCGGGGAGCTGTTTTTT
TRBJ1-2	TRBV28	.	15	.	CASSPGGIMDYGYTF	TGTGCCAGCAGTCCCGGGGGGATTATGGACTATGGCTACACCTTC
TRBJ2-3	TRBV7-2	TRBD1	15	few	CASSLVGTGPDTQYF	TGTGCCAGCAGCTTAGTGGGGACAGGGCCAGATACGCAGTATTTT
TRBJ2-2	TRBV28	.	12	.	CASSLRTGELFF	TGTGCCAGCAGTTTAAGGACCGGGGAGCTGTTTTTT
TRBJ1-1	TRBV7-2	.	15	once	CASSLAGRLNTEAFF	TGTGCCAGCAGCTTGGCGGGTAGATTGAACACTGAAGCTTTCTTT
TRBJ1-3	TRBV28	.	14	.	CASKGTRAGNTIYF	TGTGCCAGCAAGGGGACACGGGCTGGAAACACCATATATTTT
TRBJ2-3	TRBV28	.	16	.	CASSRNGVGSTDTQYF	TGTGCCAGCAGCCGGAACGGGGTTGGTAGCACAGATACGCAGTATTTT
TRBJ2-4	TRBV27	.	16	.	CASSLRNLGTKNIQYF	TGTGCCAGCAGTTTGAGAAATTTGGGAACCAAAAACATTCAGTACTTC
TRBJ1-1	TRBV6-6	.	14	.	CASSYSTPNTEAFF	TGTGCCAGCAGTTACTCGACACCGAACACTGAAGCTTTCTTT
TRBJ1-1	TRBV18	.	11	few	CASSEDTEAFF	TGTGCCAGCTCCGAAGACACTGAAGCTTTCTTT
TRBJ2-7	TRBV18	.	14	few	CASSHDMGPYEQYF	TGTGCCAGCTCCCACGACATGGGACCCTACGAGCAGTACTTC
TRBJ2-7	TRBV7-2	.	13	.	CASSVVRSYEQYF	TGTGCCAGCAGCGTAGTGAGAAGCTACGAGCAGTACTTC
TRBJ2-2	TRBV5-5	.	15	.	CASSLARPDTGELFF	TGTGCCAGCAGCTTGGCCCGGCCAGACACCGGGGAGCTGTTTTTT
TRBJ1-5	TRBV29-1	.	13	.	CSVGGPGNQPQHF	TGCAGCGTTGGGGGACCGGGTAATCAGCCCCAGCATTTT
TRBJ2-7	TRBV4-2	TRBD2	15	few	CASSQGLAGAYEQYF	TGTGCCAGCAGCCAAGGACTAGCGGGAGCATACGAGCAGTACTTC
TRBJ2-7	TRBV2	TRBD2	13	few	CASRTSVAYEQYF	TGTGCCAGCAGGACTAGCGTTGCCTACGAGCAGTACTTC
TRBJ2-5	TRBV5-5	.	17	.	CASSLSGRGPLQETQYF	TGTGCCAGCAGCTTGTCCGGCCGGGGCCCACTCCAAGAGACCCAGTACTTC
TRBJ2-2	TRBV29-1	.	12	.	CSVERWEGELFF	TGCAGCGTTGAGAGGTGGGAGGGGGAGCTGTTTTTT
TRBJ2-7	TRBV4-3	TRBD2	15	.	CASSRGTSGSYEQYF	TGCGCCAGCAGCCGGGGGACTAGCGGATCCTACGAGCAGTACTTC
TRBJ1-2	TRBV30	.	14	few	CAWRLGGGSYGYTF	TGTGCCTGGAGGCTAGGAGGGGGTTCCTACGGCTACACCTTC
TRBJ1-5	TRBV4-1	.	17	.	CDSSVSGDPYSNQPQHF	TGCGACAGCAGTGTATCGGGGGACCCATATAGCAATCAGCCCCAGCATTTT
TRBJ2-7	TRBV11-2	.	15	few	CASSLSANSAYEQYF	TGTGCCAGCAGCTTAAGTGCTAATAGCGCCTACGAGCAGTACTTC
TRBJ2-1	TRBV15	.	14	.	CATSRAGSFNEQFF	TGTGCCACCAGCAGAGCGGGCAGCTTCAATGAGCAGTTCTTC
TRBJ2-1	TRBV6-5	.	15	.	CASSYPGRSVNEQFF	TGTGCCAGCAGTTACCCGGGACGCTCGGTCAATGAGCAGTTCTTC
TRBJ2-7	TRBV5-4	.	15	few	CASSTLRGFSYEQYF	TGTGCCAGCAGTACCCTCAGGGGATTCTCCTACGAGCAGTACTTC
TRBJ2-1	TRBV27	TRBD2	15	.	CASRSGGRAGSEQFF	TGTGCCAGCAGGAGTGGGGGGAGGGCCGGTAGTGAGCAGTTCTTC
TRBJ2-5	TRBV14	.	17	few	CASSQQKLAIPGETQYF	TGTGCCAGCAGCCAACAGAAACTAGCTATTCCCGGGGAGACCCAGTACTTC
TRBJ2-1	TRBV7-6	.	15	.	CASSLGKSGNNEQFF	TGTGCCAGCAGCTTGGGAAAGTCGGGGAACAATGAGCAGTTCTTC